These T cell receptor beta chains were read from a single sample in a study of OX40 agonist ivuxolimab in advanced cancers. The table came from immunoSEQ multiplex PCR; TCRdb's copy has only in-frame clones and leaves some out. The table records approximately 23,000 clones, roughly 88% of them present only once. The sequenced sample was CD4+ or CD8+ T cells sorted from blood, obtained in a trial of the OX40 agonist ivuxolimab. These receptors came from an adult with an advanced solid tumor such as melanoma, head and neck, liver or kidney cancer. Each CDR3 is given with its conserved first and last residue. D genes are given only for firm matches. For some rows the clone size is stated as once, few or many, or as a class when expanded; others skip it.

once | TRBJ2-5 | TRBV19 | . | TGTGCCAGTAGTATAGGTCCAGGGGAGCCTTTCCAAGAGACCCAGTACTTC | CASSIGPGEPFQETQYF
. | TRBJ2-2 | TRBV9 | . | TGTGCCAGCAGCGAAAACGGGAACACCGGGGAGCTGTTTTTT | CASSENGNTGELFF
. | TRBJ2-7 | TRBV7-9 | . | TGTGCCAGCAGCTTTTCCGGGACCGAGCAGTACTTC | CASSFSGTEQYF
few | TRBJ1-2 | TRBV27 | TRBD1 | TGTGCCAGCAGACCTCCCGGGACAGGGGCGGGTGGCTACACCTTC | CASRPPGTGAGGYTF
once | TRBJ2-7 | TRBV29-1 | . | TGCAGCGTTGAAGACTCCCAGTTTGGGGGAGAGCAGTACTTC | CSVEDSQFGGEQYF
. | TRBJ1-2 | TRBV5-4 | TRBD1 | TGTGCCAGCAGCGGGACAGGGTATGGCTACACCTTC | CASSGTGYGYTF
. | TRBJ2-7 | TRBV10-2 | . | TGCGCCAGCAAGGGGCGGGAAAGATCCTACGAGCAGTACTTC | CASKGRERSYEQYF
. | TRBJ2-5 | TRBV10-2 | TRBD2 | TGCGCCAGCTGTAGCGGGAGGAAAGAGACCCAGTACTTC | CASCSGRKETQYF
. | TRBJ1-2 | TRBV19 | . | TGTGCCAGTAGTATGGGGCAGGGCTACGTTCGTTATGGCTACACCTTC | CASSMGQGYVRYGYTF
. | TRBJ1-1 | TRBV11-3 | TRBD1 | TGTGCCAGCAGCGGAGACAGGGGGGGATTCCCTGAAGCTTTCTTT | CASSGDRGGFPEAFF
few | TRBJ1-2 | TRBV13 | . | TGTGCCAGCAGCTTTACAGGCGGCTACACCTTC | CASSFTGGYTF
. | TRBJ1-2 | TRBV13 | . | TGTGCCAGCAGCGCCCGGTTGTATAAGGGCTACACCTTC | CASSARLYKGYTF
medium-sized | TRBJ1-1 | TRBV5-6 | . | TGTGCCAGCAGCTTGGTACAGGGCTCAGCTTTCTTT | CASSLVQGSAFF
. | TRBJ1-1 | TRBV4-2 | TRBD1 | TGTGCCAGCAGCCAGGGGCAGGGGGGGGTTATGAACACTGAAGCTTTCTTT | CASSQGQGGVMNTEAFF
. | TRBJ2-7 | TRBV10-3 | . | TGTGCCATCAGTGGCTCCTACGAGCAGTACTTC | CAISGSYEQYF
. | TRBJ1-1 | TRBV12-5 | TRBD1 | TGTGCTAGTGGTTTTGACAGGGTCACTGAAGCTTTCTTT | CASGFDRVTEAFF
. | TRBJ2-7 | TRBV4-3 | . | TGCGCCAGCAGCCAAGGCCCCAGGGACTCCTACGAGCAGTACTTC | CASSQGPRDSYEQYF
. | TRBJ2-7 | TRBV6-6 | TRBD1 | TGTGCCAGCAGTTACTCGATTCAGGGGGACGACGAGCAGTACTTC | CASSYSIQGDDEQYF
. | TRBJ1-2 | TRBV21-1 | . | TGTGCCAGCAGCAATGCCACAGGGGGCCGCGGTGGCTACACCTTC | CASSNATGGRGGYTF
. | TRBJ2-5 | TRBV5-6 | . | TGTGCCAGCAGCTTGATTTCCAGGGGTGTGGTAGAGACCCAGTACTTC | CASSLISRGVVETQYF
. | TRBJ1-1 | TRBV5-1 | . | TGCGCCAGCAGCTTGGCCGGGAGCAGCGTGAACACTGAAGCTTTCTTT | CASSLAGSSVNTEAFF
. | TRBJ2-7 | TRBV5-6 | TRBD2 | TGTGCCAGCAGTCGGCGACTAGCGGACTCCGAGCAGTACTTC | CASSRRLADSEQYF